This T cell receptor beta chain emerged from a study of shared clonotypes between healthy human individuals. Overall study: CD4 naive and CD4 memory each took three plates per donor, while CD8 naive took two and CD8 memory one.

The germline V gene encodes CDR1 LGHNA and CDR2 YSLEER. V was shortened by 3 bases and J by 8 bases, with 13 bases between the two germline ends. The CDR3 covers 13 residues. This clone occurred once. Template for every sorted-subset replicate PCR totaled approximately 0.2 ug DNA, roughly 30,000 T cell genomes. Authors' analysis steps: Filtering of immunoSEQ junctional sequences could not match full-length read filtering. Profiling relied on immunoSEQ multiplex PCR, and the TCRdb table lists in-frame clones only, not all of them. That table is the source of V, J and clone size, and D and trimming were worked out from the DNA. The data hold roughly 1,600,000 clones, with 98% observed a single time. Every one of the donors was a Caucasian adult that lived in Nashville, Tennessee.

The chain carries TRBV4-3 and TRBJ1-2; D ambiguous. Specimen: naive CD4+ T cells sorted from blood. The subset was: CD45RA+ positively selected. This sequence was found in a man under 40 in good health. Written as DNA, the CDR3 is TGCGCCAGCAGCCATCCCGGGAACAGCGGCTACACCTTC. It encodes CASSHPGNSGYTF.